The TCR beta chain under discussion was sequenced for a study of blood T cell repertoires in COVID-19. Study-level information: Specimens from acute and convalescent COVID-19 originated in the United States, Italy and Spain. Sample material is recorded as cDNA or gDNA derived from T cells, B-cell-depleted T cells, or PBMCs.

The CDR3 has 16 residues. Germline V CDR1 and CDR2: KGHDR, SFDVKD. V was pared by 4 bases and J by 5 bases, with 4 bases of the junction left unmatched. As originally analysed: From reference gene primer amplification, estimates of nucleated cell counts were derived. Assay: immunoSEQ multiplex PCR; the TCRdb copy retains only in-frame clones and omits some. V and J calls and clone size are those listed in that table; D and trimming were worked out from the DNA. This table holds approximately 70,000 clones, 80% to 85% found once. The sample was peripheral blood. The chain links TRBV24-1 to TRBJ2-2, with TRBD2 matching over 12 bases. The TCR sequence derives from a woman aged 60 to 75 with acute or convalescent COVID-19. CDR3 sequence reads: CATSDLAGGETGELFF. In nucleotides, the CDR3 is TGTGCCACCAGTGACCTAGCGGGGGGGGAGACCGGGGAGCTGTTTTTT.